A selection of T cell receptor beta chains follows, all from one sample in a study of cytomegalovirus exposure and HLA in healthy donors. Clones were read by immunoSEQ multiplex PCR, and TCRdb kept only the in-frame ones, dropping some. This sample has roughly 110,000 clones; about two thirds occur once, and the top ten carry 0.65% to 0.85%. Sequenced: PBMCs. These receptors were obtained from a boy aged 5-17 years in good health and CMV-seronegative. Both conserved end residues are part of each CDR3. A D gene is named only where the DNA matches it firmly. Some rows mark clone size as missing; the rest say once, few, many or name a class of expanded clone.

clone_size,v_call,j_call,d_call,cdr3_aa,cdr3_nt
-,TRBV6-1,TRBJ2-7,TRBD2,CASGGRGESLEQYF,TGTGCCAGCGGCGGGAGGGGAGAATCGTTAGAGCAGTACTTC
-,TRBV30,TRBJ2-5,TRBD2,CAWTLGGRGQETQYF,TGTGCCTGGACCCTGGGGGGGAGGGGCCAAGAGACCCAGTACTTC
-,TRBV21-1,TRBJ2-7,-,CASSVRLAGEEQYF,TGTGCCAGCAGCGTACGACTAGCGGGGGAAGAGCAGTACTTC
-,TRBV19,TRBJ2-6,-,CASSMWDTRSGANVLTF,TGTGCCAGTAGTATGTGGGACACCCGCTCTGGGGCCAACGTCCTGACTTTC
-,TRBV10-3,TRBJ2-1,-,CAISVRQTKPPGYNEQFF,TGTGCCATCAGTGTTCGACAGACGAAACCTCCGGGCTACAATGAGCAGTTCTTC
-,TRBV5-1,TRBJ1-1,-,CASSLSGENTEAFF,TGCGCCAGCAGCTTATCCGGGGAGAACACTGAAGCTTTCTTT
-,TRBV5-1,TRBJ2-1,TRBD2,CASSLGTSASSPYEQFF,TGCGCCAGCAGCTTGGGGACTAGCGCCTCTTCCCCGTATGAGCAGTTCTTC
-,TRBV30,TRBJ1-1,TRBD1,CAWSVRGQGSTEAFF,TGTGCCTGGAGTGTACGGGGACAGGGGAGCACTGAAGCTTTCTTT
-,TRBV5-1,TRBJ2-1,TRBD1,CASSSPDWTGGNEQFF,TGCGCCAGCAGCTCCCCCGACTGGACAGGTGGCAATGAGCAGTTCTTC
-,TRBV5-1,TRBJ2-7,TRBD1,CASSLDSGTGGYEQYF,TGCGCCAGCAGCTTAGATTCCGGGACAGGGGGCTACGAGCAGTACTTC
-,TRBV5-6,TRBJ2-5,-,CASSSLRGSGETQYF,TGTGCCAGCAGCTCCCTCCGGGGTTCCGGGGAGACCCAGTACTTC
-,TRBV5-4,TRBJ2-7,TRBD2,CASSPRTSGSGYEQYF,TGTGCCAGCAGCCCCCGGACTAGCGGGTCGGGCTACGAGCAGTACTTC
-,TRBV27,TRBJ2-7,TRBD1,CASSLSPGTGLGEQYF,TGTGCCAGCAGTTTATCCCCCGGGACAGGGCTAGGGGAGCAGTACTTC
-,TRBV19,TRBJ2-1,-,CASSTPGSLSSYNEQFF,TGTGCCAGTAGTACCCCGGGATCCCTGAGCTCCTACAATGAGCAGTTCTTC
once,TRBV2,TRBJ1-2,-,CASSALGSLNYGYTF,TGTGCCAGCAGTGCATTGGGGAGCCTAAACTATGGCTACACCTTC
-,TRBV2,TRBJ1-5,TRBD1,CASRLPGTGNQPQHF,TGTGCCAGCAGGCTCCCGGGGACAGGCAATCAGCCCCAGCATTTT
-,TRBV5-1,TRBJ2-3,-,CASSHLPPDTQYF,TGCGCCAGCAGCCACTTGCCGCCTGATACGCAGTATTTT
-,TRBV6-5,TRBJ2-7,TRBD1,CASSPRGTDYYEQYF,TGTGCCAGCAGCCCCCGAGGGACAGACTACTACGAGCAGTACTTC
once,TRBV7-6,TRBJ1-3,TRBD1,CASSKTGGTGNTIYF,TGTGCCAGCAGCAAAACAGGGGGCACTGGAAACACCATATATTTT
once,TRBV10-3,TRBJ1-1,-,CAISGGFTRTEAFF,TGTGCCATCAGTGGGGGATTCACTAGGACTGAAGCTTTCTTT
-,TRBV6-1,TRBJ2-2,TRBD1,CASISTGTGELFF,TGTGCCAGCATTTCGACAGGGACCGGGGAGCTGTTTTTT